Listed below are T cell receptor beta chains from one sample, sequenced in a study of blood T cell repertoires in COVID-19. Some clones are missing from TCRdb's copy, which holds only in-frame ones; the method was immunoSEQ multiplex PCR. The table has under 300,000 clones, roughly 85% seen once. Specimen: PBMCs or T cells enriched from blood (not recorded which). All receptors come from a woman between 45 and 60 years old who had been exposed to COVID-19. CDR3s leave out the opening cysteine and the closing phenylalanine or tryptophan. The D gene is left open where the match is weak.

J gene,V gene,D gene,CDR3 length,CDR3 protein
TRBJ2-2,TRBV7-8,TRBD1,14,ASSPRTNRGAGELF
TRBJ1-3,TRBV4-2,.,12,ASSHGGAGNTIY
TRBJ2-7,TRBV19,.,11,ASSIDLTYEQY
TRBJ1-1,TRBV28,.,10,ASSLSTGSAF
TRBJ1-3,TRBV2,.,12,ASTIGQRGNTIY
TRBJ2-2,TRBV25-1,TRBD1,14,ASSANRGWSTGELF
TRBJ2-2,TRBV7-2,.,11,ASTSGGTGELF
TRBJ2-7,TRBV4-1,.,14,ASSQEERGLLYEQY
TRBJ1-1,TRBV10-3,.,11,AISEAGQPEAF
TRBJ1-2,TRBV7-9,TRBD1,14,ASSLTGQWDSGGYT
TRBJ1-1,TRBV7-9,.,11,ASSRRGNTEAF
TRBJ2-2,TRBV24-1,TRBD1,14,ATSDRTGKNTGELF
TRBJ2-5,TRBV20-1,TRBD1,13,SASVDSGTDETQY
TRBJ1-1,TRBV11-2,.,12,ASSLNRVNTEAF
TRBJ1-1,TRBV5-5,.,15,ASSFSQGSPRGTEAF
TRBJ1-1,TRBV29-1,.,10,SVGAVNTEAF
TRBJ1-1,TRBV6-6,TRBD1,12,ASSLTGSNTEAF
TRBJ2-5,TRBV7-6,.,13,ASSLAGRTEETQY
TRBJ2-1,TRBV20-1,.,13,SASLPPSSYNEQF
TRBJ2-5,TRBV2,TRBD1,11,AGGQGWGETQY
TRBJ1-2,TRBV6-5,TRBD1,12,ASSYDRGLYGYT